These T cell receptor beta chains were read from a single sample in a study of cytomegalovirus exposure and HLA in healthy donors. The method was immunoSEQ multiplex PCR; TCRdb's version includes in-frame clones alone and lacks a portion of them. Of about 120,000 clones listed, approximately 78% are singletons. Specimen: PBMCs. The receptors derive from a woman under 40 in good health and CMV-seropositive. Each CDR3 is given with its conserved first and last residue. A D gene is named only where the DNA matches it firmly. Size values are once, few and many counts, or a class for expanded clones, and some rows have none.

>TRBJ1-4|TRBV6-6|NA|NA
TGTGCCAGCATGAACCAGGGGAGAGAAAAACTGTTTTTT
CASMNQGREKLFF
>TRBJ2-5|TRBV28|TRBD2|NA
TGTGCCAGCAGTGGGAGCGGGGGGGGAGGGGAGACCCAGTACTTC
CASSGSGGGGETQYF
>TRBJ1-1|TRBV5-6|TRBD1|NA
TGTGCCAGCAGCAAGCGATACAGGGGTAACACTGAAGCTTTCTTT
CASSKRYRGNTEAFF
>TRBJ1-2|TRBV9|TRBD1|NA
TGTGCCAGCAGTGGGGGACAGGGGGGTAACTATGGCTACACCTTC
CASSGGQGGNYGYTF
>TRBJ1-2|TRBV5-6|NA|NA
TGTGCCAGCAGCTGGGAGGAAAGATACAACGGCTACACCTTC
CASSWEERYNGYTF
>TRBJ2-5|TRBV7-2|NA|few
TGTGCCAGCAGCTACTCCCGGGAGACCCAGTACTTC
CASSYSRETQYF
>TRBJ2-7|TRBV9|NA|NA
TGTGCCAGCAGCGCCCAAACGGGGGGCGACGAGCAGTACTTC
CASSAQTGGDEQYF
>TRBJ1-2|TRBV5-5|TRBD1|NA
TGTGCCAGCAGCATCGTCTTGGGACAGACCCCCTATGGCTACACCTTC
CASSIVLGQTPYGYTF
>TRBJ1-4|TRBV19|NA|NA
TGTGCCAGTAGTACTGGTTTCGGAAAACTGTTTTTT
CASSTGFGKLFF
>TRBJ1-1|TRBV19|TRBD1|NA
TGTGCCAGTAGTGGGAACAGGGGACCGGACACTGAAGCTTTCTTT
CASSGNRGPDTEAFF
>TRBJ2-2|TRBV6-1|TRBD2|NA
TGTGCCAGCCGACTAGCGGGGAACGGGGAGCTGTTTTTT
CASRLAGNGELFF
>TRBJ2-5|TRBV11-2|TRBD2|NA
TGTGCCAGCAGCTTATGGACTAGCGGGGGAAAAGAGACCCAGTACTTC
CASSLWTSGGKETQYF
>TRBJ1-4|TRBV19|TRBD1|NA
TGTGCCAGTATGGGGCACAGGGGGGTCGGCACTAATGAAAAACTGTTTTTT
CASMGHRGVGTNEKLFF
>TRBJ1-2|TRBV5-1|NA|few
TGCGCCAGCAGCTTGGGGGCAGGGAACTATGGCTACACCTTC
CASSLGAGNYGYTF